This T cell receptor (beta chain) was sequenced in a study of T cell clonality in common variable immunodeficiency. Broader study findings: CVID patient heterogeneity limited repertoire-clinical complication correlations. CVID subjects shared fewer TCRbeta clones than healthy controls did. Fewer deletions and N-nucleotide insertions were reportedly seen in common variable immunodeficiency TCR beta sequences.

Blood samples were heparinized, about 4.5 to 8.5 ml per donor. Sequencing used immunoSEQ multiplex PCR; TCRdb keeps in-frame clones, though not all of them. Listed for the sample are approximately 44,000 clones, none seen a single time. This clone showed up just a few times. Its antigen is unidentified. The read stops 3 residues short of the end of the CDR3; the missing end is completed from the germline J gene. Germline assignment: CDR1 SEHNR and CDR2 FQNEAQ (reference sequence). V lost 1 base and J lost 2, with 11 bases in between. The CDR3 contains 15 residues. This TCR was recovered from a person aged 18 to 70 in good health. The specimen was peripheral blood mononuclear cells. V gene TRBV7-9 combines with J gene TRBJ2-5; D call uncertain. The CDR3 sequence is CASSLGKGLQETQYF. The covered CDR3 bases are TGTGCCAGCAGCTTAGGGAAAGGGTTACAAGAGACC.